Reported below is one T cell receptor beta chain. Random hexamers primed reverse transcription of 0.5 to 1 ug RNA. TCR beta CDR3 was amplified by immunoSEQ covering 54 Vbeta and 13 Jbeta. TCRdb reprocessed the immunoSEQ multiplex PCR reads via MiXCR and lists one record per CDR3 protein. The sample consists of about 300,000 distinct CDR3 sequences, about 90% of them appearing once. This sample was taken from a study of CD8 T cells in Susac syndrome. V dropped 0 bases and J dropped 7; count of bases not matched to a gene: 11. The CDR3 is 17 amino acids. Germline CDR1 reads LGHNA; CDR2 reads YNFKEQ. Sequenced: CD4+ T cells from PBMCs. The sequence was collected from a human donor with multiple sclerosis. The J gene is TRBJ2-2, the V gene TRBV4-2; 7 positions match TRBD2. The CDR3 sequence: CASSQDEVGGPDGELFF. The CDR3 coding sequence is TGTGCCAGCAGCCAAGATGAAGTGGGAGGGCCGGACGGGGAGCTGTTTTTT.